This T cell receptor beta chain was identified during a study of T cells after yellow fever vaccination. Study-wide points: Abundant bulk-derived clonotypes could contaminate FACS-sorted repertoires. A large majority of primary-vaccination clones showed up again after the booster (96% CD4, 88% CD8).

TCRdb processed the 5' RACE reads anew with MiXCR; each CDR3 protein has one entry. Counted here are about 160,000 distinct CDR3 sequences, 7% to 10% occurring once; the ten biggest clones make up about a third. This clonotype was seen more than once but under ten times. Its target is not known. This CDR3 contains 16 residues. The specimen comprised CD8+ T cells sorted from PBMCs, sampled 45 days after the yellow fever booster vaccination. This chain uses TRBV21-1 with TRBJ2-1; no DNA check was done on the table's D call, TRBD1. TRBV21-1 constitutes a pseudogene. The TCR originated in a man aged 18 to 29 who received the YFV17D yellow fever vaccine. The CDR3 here is CASSKTGSPPYNEQFF. CDR3 nucleotides: TGTGCCAGCAGCAAAACAGGGTCCCCCCCCTACAATGAGCAGTTCTTC.